This T cell receptor (beta chain) is from a study of blood T cell repertoires in COVID-19. Background on the study: Nucleic acid was either cDNA or gDNA, and it came from T cells, B-cell-depleted T cells, or PBMCs.

V was trimmed by 3 bases and J by 2 bases, leaving 11 bases between them. Germline CDR1 is MRHNA and CDR2 is SNTAGT. The CDR3 is made up of 15 amino acids. TCRdb keeps only in-frame clones here, not all; method: immunoSEQ multiplex PCR. This sample carries some 350,000 clones, 80% to 90% of them seen once, and the ten largest clones take 5%. The study recruited people aged roughly 18 to 100 years across around 24 US areas. Each participant's cohort was designated according to participant-reported clinical history. Cohort 3 donors counted as recovered after two negative PCRs, clearance, or resolved symptoms.

The chain recombines TRBV6-4 with TRBJ1-5; maybe TRBD1 (6 bases). The origin of this receptor is a man aged 25-45 years who had recovered from COVID-19. Specimen: PBMCs or T cells enriched from blood (not recorded which). The CDR3 bases are TGTGCCAGCAGTGAACAGGGTTTGGGCAATCAGCCCCAGCATTTT. Translation: CASSEQGLGNQPQHF.